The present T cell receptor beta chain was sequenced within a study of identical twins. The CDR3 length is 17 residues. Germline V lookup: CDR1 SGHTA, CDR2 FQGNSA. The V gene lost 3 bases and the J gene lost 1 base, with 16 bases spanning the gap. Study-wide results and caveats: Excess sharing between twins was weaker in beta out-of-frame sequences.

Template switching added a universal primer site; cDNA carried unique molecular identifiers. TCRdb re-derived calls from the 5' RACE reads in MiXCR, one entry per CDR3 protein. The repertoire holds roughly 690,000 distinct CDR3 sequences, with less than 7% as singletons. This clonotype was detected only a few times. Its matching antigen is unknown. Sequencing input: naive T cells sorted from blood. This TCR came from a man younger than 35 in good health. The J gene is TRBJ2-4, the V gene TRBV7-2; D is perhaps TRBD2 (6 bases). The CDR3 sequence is CASSFRGTSEAKNIQYF. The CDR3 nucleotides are TGTGCCAGCAGCTTCCGTGGGACTTCAGAGGCCAAAAACATTCAGTACTTC.